These T cell receptor beta chains were read from a single sample in a study of T cell changes during pregnancy in multiple sclerosis. Sequenced by immunoSEQ multiplex PCR; TCRdb stores in-frame clones only, minus some. The table records about 80,000 clones, around 90% of them present only once. Source: peripheral blood, taken before pregnancy. The source is a female donor with multiple sclerosis, enrolled in a pregnancy study. Both conserved end residues are part of each CDR3.

J | V | CDR3
TRBJ1-1 | TRBV7-9 | CASRSGPEAFF
TRBJ2-5 | TRBV6-5 | CASSYFSPKETQYF
TRBJ2-1 | TRBV2 | CAGRGNYNEQFF
TRBJ1-2 | TRBV29-1 | CSVQDGLYGYTF
TRBJ2-5 | TRBV13 | CATLVRGDQEVTQYF
TRBJ2-3 | TRBV5-4 | CASRSGLAGVDTQYF
TRBJ2-7 | TRBV7-6 | CASSLGGTIGYEQYF
TRBJ2-7 | TRBV6-1 | CASILIQGHEQYF
TRBJ2-2 | TRBV30 | CAWIRTGSSGELFF
TRBJ2-2 | TRBV4-2 | CASSQTGLYTGELFF
TRBJ2-1 | TRBV30 | CAWSTPGLASYNEQFF
TRBJ2-7 | TRBV18 | CASSPASGNEQYF
TRBJ1-1 | TRBV18 | CASSPPDRVRLMDTEAFF
TRBJ1-1 | TRBV9 | CASSDPTGDTEAFF
TRBJ1-2 | TRBV7-7 | CASSGDREALNYGYTF
TRBJ2-1 | TRBV2 | CATSSEVRNEQFF
TRBJ1-2 | TRBV5-1 | CASSDPRTGKNGYTF
TRBJ2-7 | TRBV13 | CASSPPSLARGSTGQYF
TRBJ2-2 | TRBV6-6 | CASRDRATGELFF
TRBJ2-5 | TRBV6-6 | CASTVRQQETQYF
TRBJ1-1 | TRBV6-6 | CASSPGLENTEAFF
TRBJ1-1 | TRBV27 | CASSSGQGGPYTEAFF